This TCR beta chain appears in the sequencing data of a study of tissue T cells after allogeneic stem cell transplantation. Study results and limitations: Only a limited share of tissue TCRs appeared in blood or spleen.

TCRdb's table, derived via immunoSEQ multiplex PCR, lists solely in-frame clones and lacks some. The sample consists of approximately 45,000 clones, approximately 73% of them appearing once. A word on this clone: Its antigen remains unknown. Gene names and germline match the mouse.

This TCR derives from a pool of C57BL/6 mice in good health. Source material: sorted cells pooled from one or two spleens.

CDR3 DNA, as far as it was read: TGTGCCAGCAGTCCTGACTGGGGGGAAATCACCGGGCAGCTCTAC. This translates into CASSPDWGEITGQLY. The complete CDR3 protein is CASSPDWGEITGQLYF. V and J are TRBV4 and TRBJ2-2; 10 nucleotides match TRBD2. The CDR3 end lies 1 residue beyond the end of the read and is filled in from the germline J gene. This CDR3 is built from 16 residues. The trim removed 6 bases at V and 4 bases at J, leaving 8 bases unmatched. Germline CDR1 is LGHDT and CDR2 is YNNKQL (reference sequence).